This T cell receptor beta chain was identified during a study of shared T cell receptors in the human thymus. TCRdb keeps only in-frame clones here, not all; method: immunoSEQ multiplex PCR. The table records 720,000 or so clones, 75% to 90% of them present only once. This CDR3 is built from 17 residues. V shed 4 bases and J 3 bases; nucleotides not matched to a gene: 10. The germline V gene has CDR1 SGHDT and CDR2 YYEEEE. This sample also appeared in a second study, on human thymus T cells. From that paper: Infants, healthy and Finnish, who were having corrective surgery for congenital heart defects served as donors. Resections removed during corrective heart surgery provided the thymus tissue used. Both thymic and peripheral blood repertoires showed apparently biased V and J usage.

The source material was thymocytes. This TCR derives from a girl under three years old with a congenital heart defect. V usage is TRBV5-6 and J usage is TRBJ2-2, with 9 bases matching TRBD2. The DNA of the CDR3 is TGTGCCAGCAGCCCAAAGGCAGCGGGGGGCCACACCGGGGAGCTGTTTTTT. Amino acids: CASSPKAAGGHTGELFF.